This T cell receptor beta chain was profiled in a study of blood T cell repertoires in COVID-19. Method: immunoSEQ multiplex PCR; TCRdb's copy keeps in-frame clones and lacks some. This table has 150,000 or so clones, 85% to 95% appearing once. Germline CDR1 SGHTA, CDR2 FQGTGA. Trimming removed 5 bases from V and 0 bases from J; junction bases left unmatched: 7. CDR3 length: 17 amino acids. In its sample, this clone was seen once. The sequencing input was peripheral blood. The rearrangement joins TRBV7-3 to TRBJ2-5; 12 bases agree with TRBD2. The TCR sequence derives from a man aged 50 or older with acute or convalescent COVID-19. The CDR3 bases are TGTGCCAGCAGCCCGAAGACTAGCGGGGGCTACCAAGAGACCCAGTACTTC. Its protein is CASSPKTSGGYQETQYF. The variable domain in full, with the rest retrieved from reference TRBV7-3 and TRBJ2-5, is GAGVSQTPSNKVTEKGKYVELRCDPISGHTALYWYRQSLGQGPEFLIYFQGTGAADDSGLPNDRFFAVRPEGSVSTLKIQRTERGDSAVYLCASSPKTSGGYQETQYFGPGTRLLVL.